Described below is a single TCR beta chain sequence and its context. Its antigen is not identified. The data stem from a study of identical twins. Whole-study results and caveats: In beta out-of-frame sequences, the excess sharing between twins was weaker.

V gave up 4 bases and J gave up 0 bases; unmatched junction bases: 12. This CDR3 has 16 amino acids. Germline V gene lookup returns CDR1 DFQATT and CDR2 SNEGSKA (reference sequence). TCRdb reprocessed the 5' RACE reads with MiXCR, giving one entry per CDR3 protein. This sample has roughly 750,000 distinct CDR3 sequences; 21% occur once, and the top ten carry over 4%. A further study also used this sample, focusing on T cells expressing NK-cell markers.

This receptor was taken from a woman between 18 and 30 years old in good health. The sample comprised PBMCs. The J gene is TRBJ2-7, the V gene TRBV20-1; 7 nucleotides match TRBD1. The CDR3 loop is CSATPANRGDSYEQYF. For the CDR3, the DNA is TGCAGTGCTACCCCAGCAAACAGGGGTGACTCCTACGAGCAGTACTTC.